Listed below are T cell receptor beta chains from one sample, sequenced in a study of T cells in Graves' hyperthyroidism and ophthalmopathy. TCRdb reprocessed the multiplex PCR reads via MiXCR and lists one record per CDR3 protein. The table has 600,000 to 800,000 distinct CDR3 sequences, 35% seen once. The sample taken for sequencing was blood. These receptors all come from a woman in her thirties or forties with Graves' hyperthyroidism. Each CDR3 is given without its conserved first and last residue. Size values are once, few and many counts, or a class for expanded clones, and some rows have none.

j_call v_call clone_size cdr3_aa
TRBJ2-7 TRBV11-3 NA ASSAGYPTDTQY
TRBJ2-7 TRBV15 NA ATSRWDRPLSYEQY
TRBJ1-5 TRBV15 many ATSRDKGNQPQH
TRBJ2-5 TRBV10-3 few ASSSTGEIFQETQY
TRBJ1-2 TRBV15 many ATSRDSVGGYT
TRBJ1-1 TRBV20-1 many SARPGQGGTEAF
TRBJ1-4 TRBV4-2 few ASSQEGRYGNEKLF
TRBJ1-1 TRBV7-2 NA ASSLGAEMGGTEAF
TRBJ1-6 TRBV6-5 few ASSFGGLDNSPLH
TRBJ2-3 TRBV29-1 NA SVAVAGDATDTQY
TRBJ2-3 TRBV10-3 NA AITDGLAGASTDTQY
TRBJ1-2 TRBV20-1 few SAREAGYGYT
TRBJ1-1 TRBV7-8 few ASSSSGTVNTEAF
TRBJ2-7 TRBV20-1 many SARETGSSYEQY
TRBJ2-7 TRBV7-2 NA ASRRRREGSYEQY
TRBJ1-1 TRBV20-1 many SAPGTMNTEAF
TRBJ1-5 TRBV19 NA ASSIIGISNQPQH
TRBJ1-1 TRBV5-1 NA ASSLGRWDRDPNTEAF
TRBJ2-2 TRBV10-3 many AGGSGTVNTGELF
TRBJ2-7 TRBV5-1 NA ASSLGLAGVIREQY
TRBJ1-1 TRBV4-2 few ASSQETGGGEAF
TRBJ2-7 TRBV12-3/TRBV12-4 many ASRLGGSSYEQY
TRBJ1-2 TRBV29-1 NA SSWDRGLRHGYT
TRBJ2-1 TRBV7-6 NA AGGGNEQF
TRBJ1-5 TRBV5-8 few ASSLRVVSHSNQPQH
TRBJ1-1 TRBV6-6 NA ASSFPSANTEAF
TRBJ1-1 TRBV7-2 many ASSRSWGDTEAF
TRBJ1-2 TRBV9 many ASSVGQVPNFYGYT
TRBJ2-7 TRBV6-2/TRBV6-3 few ASSYSRRGGYEQY
TRBJ2-7 TRBV7-8 few ASSLRGTHAGRWSPFYEQY